The 27 T cell receptor beta chains listed next were all sequenced from one sample in a study of cytomegalovirus exposure and HLA in healthy donors. Produced via immunoSEQ multiplex PCR; TCRdb's table is partial and in-frame only. The profile shows 200,000 to 300,000 clones, approximately 83% of them singletons. Sequenced input: PBMCs. The receptors stem from a woman aged 25 to 39 in good health and CMV-seropositive.

The chain couples TRBV2 to TRBJ2-5, with 7 bases aligning to TRBD2. The CDR3 loop spans 14 amino acids. The junction had 7 bases not matched to a gene; V was cut back by 6 bases and J by 3 bases. Germline values: CDR1 SNHLY, CDR2 FYNNEI. For the CDR3, the DNA is TGTGCCAGCAGCCCACCTAGCGGTGAAGAGACCCAGTACTTC. The encoded protein is CASSPPSGEETQYF.

The chain carries TRBV21-1 and TRBJ1-5; whether TRBD1, the table's D call, matches the DNA was not checked. TRBV21-1 is tagged as a pseudogene. CDR3 length: 15 amino acids. In DNA, the CDR3 is TGTGCCAGCAGCAAAGACCTCCAGGGGCATCAGCCCCAGCATTTT. Protein product: CASSKDLQGHQPQHF.

This clone showed up just a few times. The rearrangement joins TRBV27 to TRBJ2-3; 13 positions agree with TRBD2. The V segment lost 5 bases and the J segment 4 bases; nucleotides outside the gene matches: 6. Per germline, CDR1 MNHEY and CDR2 SMNVEV (reference sequence). The CDR3 totals 16 residues. In DNA, the CDR3 is TGTGCCAGCAGTCCATTACTAGCGGGGGGGCCAGATACGCAGTATTTT. This gives the protein CASSPLLAGGPDTQYF.

The V call is TRBV27, the J call TRBJ2-2; TRBD2 aligns across 11 bases. This CDR3 has 16 amino acids. Losses at the gene ends were 6 bases for V and 2 bases for J; bases not matched to a gene: 5. Germline V gene lookup returns CDR1 MNHEY and CDR2 SMNVEV (reference sequence). CDR3 DNA: TGTGCCAGCAGACGACTAGCGGGGACCAACACCGGGGAGCTGTTTTTT. Its translation: CASRRLAGTNTGELFF.

CDR3 sequence: CASSLVGAEAFF. The DNA of the CDR3 is TGTGCCAGCAGCTTAGTTGGGGCCGAAGCTTTCTTT. The rearrangement uses TRBV7-9 and TRBJ1-1; TRBD1 is a possible D gene (5 bases). There are 12 residues in the CDR3. The V end lost 1 base, the J end lost 8 bases, and 8 bases lay between the germline ends. CDR1 is SEHNR, CDR2 FQNEAQ, per germline (reference sequence).

The rearrangement links TRBV5-1 to TRBJ2-7, with 8 bases lining up with TRBD2. CDR1 SGHRS and CDR2 YFSETQ come from the germline V gene. After removal of 0 bases from V and 7 bases from J, the junction contained 3 bases not matched to a gene. The CDR3 consists of 13 residues. The CDR3, as DNA: TGCGCCAGCAGCTTGGTCCCTAGCGGGGAGCAGTACTTC. Translating it yields CASSLVPSGEQYF.

The chain carries TRBV30 and TRBJ2-7; 12 nucleotides agree with TRBD2. The germline CDR1 and CDR2 sequences are GTSNPN and SVGIG (reference sequence). The length of the CDR3 is 14 residues. Trimming took 3 bases from V and 3 from J; bases not matched to a gene: 3. The CDR3 reads CAWRRLAGVYEQYF. CDR3 nucleotide sequence: TGTGCCTGGAGGAGACTAGCGGGAGTCTACGAGCAGTACTTC.

V and J are TRBV2 and TRBJ2-3; D possibly corresponds to TRBD2 (5 bases). V lost 7 bases to trimming and J lost 0 bases, with 14 bases between them. Per germline, CDR1 SNHLY and CDR2 FYNNEI. The CDR3 covers 15 residues. For the CDR3, the DNA is TGTGCCAGCAACCTGGGAGTTCAGAGCACAGATACGCAGTATTTT. The encoded protein is CASNLGVQSTDTQYF.

The rearrangement joins TRBV27 to TRBJ2-2; 9 bases align to TRBD1. The V gene end was trimmed by 9 bases and the J gene end by 5 bases; junction bases not matched to a gene: 10. CDR3 length: 15 residues. CDR1 and CDR2 (germline): MNHEY, SMNVEV (reference sequence). CDR3 bases: TGTGCCAGTCACCCGGGACAGGGTACAACCGGGGAGCTGTTTTTT. Its protein is CASHPGQGTTGELFF.

The V gene is TRBV18, the J gene TRBJ2-2; 9 bases fit TRBD2. V lost 1 base to trimming and J lost 5 bases; unmatched junction nucleotides: 5. The germline V gene encodes CDR1 KGHSH and CDR2 LQKENI. This CDR3 comprises 16 residues. The CDR3: CASSPLAGVSTGELFF. CDR3 coding DNA: TGTGCCAGCTCACCACTAGCGGGAGTTTCAACCGGGGAGCTGTTTTTT. The whole variable domain, filled in from reference TRBV18 and TRBJ2-2, reads NAGVMQNPRHLVRRRGQEARLRCSPMKGHSHVYWYRQLPEEGLKFMVYLQKENIIDESGMPKERFSAEFPKEGPSILRIQQVVRGDSAAYFCASSPLAGVSTGELFFGEGSRLTVL.

The chain is built from TRBV11-3 and TRBJ2-1, with a weak D call TRBD2 (7 bases). Trimming stripped 3 bases from V and 8 bases from J, with 17 bases between. CDR3 length: 15 amino acids. The germline gives CDR1 SGHNT, CDR2 YENEEA. The CDR3: CASSFQGKRGDEQFF. CDR3 sequence (DNA): TGTGCCAGCAGCTTTCAGGGGAAGCGGGGCGATGAGCAGTTCTTC.

The chain couples TRBV5-1 to TRBJ2-5; D possibly corresponds to TRBD2 (5 bases). Germline loops: CDR1 SGHRS, CDR2 YFSETQ. This CDR3 is built from 12 residues. With 4 bases removed from V and 4 bases from J, the gap between germline ends came to 8 bases. Written as DNA, the CDR3 is TGCGCCAGCAGCGCGGACTCAGAGACCCAGTACTTC. Protein sequence: CASSADSETQYF.

The gene calls are TRBV30 and TRBJ2-7, with 9 nucleotides matching TRBD1. The CDR3 is made up of 14 amino acids. Germline CDR1 and CDR2: GTSNPN and SVGIG (reference sequence). With V trimmed by 4 bases and J by 4 bases, 8 bases remained unmatched. The CDR3 sequence: CAWTLGTGRYEQYF. The CDR3 DNA reads TGTGCCTGGACTCTCGGGACAGGGCGATACGAGCAGTACTTC.

The chain uses TRBV29-1 and TRBJ2-7; D possibly corresponds to TRBD2 (5 bases). V lost 5 bases and J 2 bases, leaving 13 bases between the germline ends. The CDR3 is 13 amino acids. CDR1 SQVTM and CDR2 ANQGSEA come from the germline V gene. The CDR3 DNA is TGCAGCGTTAGAGGGCAGGCCACCTACGAGCAGTACTTC. It codes for CSVRGQATYEQYF.

V is TRBV5-4 and J is TRBJ2-5; D is perhaps TRBD1 (7 bases). The CDR3 sequence is 16 residues long. Trimming cost V 0 bases and J 2 bases, with 14 bases left between them. Germline V gene sequence: CDR1 SGHNT, CDR2 YYREEE (reference sequence). CDR3 nucleotide sequence: TGTGCCAGCAGCTTGGGAGCCAGGGGGACTCAAGAGACCCAGTACTTC. The encoded protein is CASSLGARGTQETQYF.

The rearrangement links TRBV9 to TRBJ2-3, with 8 nucleotides matching TRBD2. Germline assignment: CDR1 SGDLS and CDR2 YYNGEE. This CDR3 contains 16 residues. With 2 bases clipped from V and 0 bases from J, the junction kept 5 bases outside the gene matches. CDR3: CASSVGLAHSTDTQYF. DNA for the CDR3: TGTGCCAGCAGCGTCGGACTAGCCCATAGCACAGATACGCAGTATTTT.

This clone has a handful of counts. V is TRBV5-1 and J is TRBJ2-7; D may be TRBD1 (6 bases). V gave up 4 bases and J gave up 3 bases, with 17 bases separating them. The CDR3 extends over 15 amino acids. Germline V gene lookup returns CDR1 SGHRS and CDR2 YFSETQ. The CDR3 loop reads CASSPREGQDYEQYF. CDR3 nucleotide sequence: TGCGCCAGCAGCCCCCGCGAGGGACAAGACTACGAGCAGTACTTC.

The chain uses TRBV27 and TRBJ2-7, with 10 bases matching TRBD1. Germline CDR1 MNHEY, CDR2 SMNVEV (reference sequence). The CDR3 extends over 14 amino acids. With V trimmed by 8 bases and J by 5 bases, 9 bases remained unmatched. The CDR3 reads CASSPGQGTDEQYF. The DNA of the CDR3 is TGTGCCAGCTCTCCGGGACAGGGGACCGACGAGCAGTACTTC.

This clone showed up just a few times. V usage is TRBV5-6 and J usage is TRBJ1-5, with 8 bases fitting TRBD1. The ends lost 2 bases at V and 11 bases at J; junction bases unmatched: 6. Germline CDR1 and CDR2: SGHDT and YYEEEE. The CDR3 is made up of 13 amino acids. CDR3 DNA sequence: TGTGCCAGCAGCTTTCGGACAGGGACGGCCCAGCATTTT. Its translation: CASSFRTGTAQHF.

V gene TRBV5-1 combines with J gene TRBJ2-2, with a tentative D call TRBD2 (6 bases). The CDR3 sequence is 16 residues long. CDR1 is SGHRS and CDR2 is YFSETQ in the germline V gene. The V end lost 0 bases, the J end lost 4 bases, and 13 bases lay between the germline ends. DNA for the CDR3: TGCGCCAGCAGCTTGGAGGGGACTGCGAGCACCGGGGAGCTGTTTTTT. As protein: CASSLEGTASTGELFF.

V is TRBV5-4 and J is TRBJ1-4; D is uncertain. Trimming left V 6 bases short and J 8 bases short, with 14 bases between. Germline V gives CDR1 SGHNT, CDR2 YYREEE (reference sequence). The CDR3 length is 13 residues. In DNA form, the CDR3 reads TGTGCCAGCAACGAGGGCTTTGGCGAAAAACTGTTTTTT. Its protein product is CASNEGFGEKLFF.

The chain has TRBV13 and TRBJ1-1; D is uncertain. Germline V gene lookup returns CDR1 PRHDT and CDR2 FYEKMQ (reference sequence). CDR3 length: 17 residues. V was clipped by 7 bases and J by 4 bases, with 25 bases between them. CDR3 residues: CASTRRRERGPTTEAFF. The DNA of the CDR3 is TGTGCCAGCACCCGCCGCCGGGAGCGAGGACCCACCACTGAAGCTTTCTTT.

The rearrangement joins TRBV11-2 to TRBJ2-1, with no clear D. Germline CDR1 SGHAT, CDR2 FQNNGV. V lost 0 bases, J lost 6 bases, and 12 bases lay in between. The CDR3 runs 15 residues. CDR3 DNA: TGTGCCAGCAGCTTAGATTGGAGACCGGGCAATGAGCAGTTCTTC. Protein sequence: CASSLDWRPGNEQFF. Full variable domain (missing parts from reference TRBV11-2 and TRBJ2-1): EAGVAQSPRYKIIEKRQSVAFWCNPISGHATLYWYQQILGQGPKLLIQFQNNGVVDDSQLPKDRFSAERLKGVDSTLKIQPAKLEDSAVYLCASSLDWRPGNEQFFGPGTRLTVL.

V usage is TRBV30 and J usage is TRBJ2-3; D not certain. The CDR3 consists of 15 residues. The germline gives CDR1 GTSNPN, CDR2 SVGIG (reference sequence). Trimming took 0 bases from V and 0 from J, leaving 10 bases between them. For the CDR3, the DNA is TGTGCCTGGAGTGTACAGTTTCAGAGCACAGATACGCAGTATTTT. Translation gives CAWSVQFQSTDTQYF.

The rearrangement uses TRBV6-1 and TRBJ2-7; 7 bases match TRBD1. CDR1 is MNHNS and CDR2 is SASEGT in the germline V gene. Losses at the gene ends were 7 bases for V and 4 bases for J; bases not matched to a gene: 10. The CDR3 length is 14 residues. In DNA, the CDR3 is TGTGCCAGCATGCGAGGGGGCGAAGTTTACGAGCAGTACTTC. Its translation: CASMRGGEVYEQYF.

This clone was seen once. The chain uses TRBV19 and TRBJ2-7, with 7 bases that match TRBD2. The length of the CDR3 is 15 residues. Germline V gives CDR1 LNHDA, CDR2 SQIVND (reference sequence). V lost 4 bases and J lost 6; bases outside the gene matches: 12. The CDR3: CASSTQLARSGEQYF. CDR3 nucleotide sequence: TGTGCCAGTAGTACCCAACTAGCGCGCTCAGGCGAGCAGTACTTC. The variable domain in full, with the rest retrieved from reference TRBV19 and TRBJ2-7, is DGGITQSPKYLFRKEGQNVTLSCEQNLNHDAMYWYRQDPGQGLRLIYYSQIVNDFQKGDIAEGYSVSREKKESFPLTVTSAQKNPTAFYLCASSTQLARSGEQYFGPGTRLTVT.

The J gene is TRBJ2-1, the V gene TRBV27; D possibly corresponds to TRBD2 (5 bases). The germline V gene encodes CDR1 MNHEY and CDR2 SMNVEV (reference sequence). Trimming cost V 2 bases and J 6 bases, with 23 bases left between them. There are 18 residues in the CDR3. This CDR3 is CASSLPPSGPRSGNEQFF. The DNA for the CDR3 is TGTGCCAGCAGTTTACCCCCGTCGGGCCCCCGAAGCGGCAATGAGCAGTTCTTC.